Presented here are 9 T cell receptor beta chains from one specimen sequenced in a study of identical twins. From the 5' RACE reads, TCRdb called clonotypes with MiXCR, one entry per CDR3 protein. The table includes some 1,700,000 distinct CDR3 sequences, about 30% detected once. The source material was cord blood. These receptors originate from a newborn girl in good health.

This rearrangement joins TRBV6-2 or TRBV6-3 to TRBJ2-1, with TRBD2 matching 13 bases. The V and J ends lost 6 bases and 9 bases, in that order; junction bases with no gene match: 8. Germline CDR1 MNHEY, CDR2 SVGEGT. This CDR3 has 15 amino acids. CDR3 DNA: TGTGCCAGCAGACTCACTAGCGGGAGGGGCGGTGAGCAGTTCTTC. Its protein product is CASRLTSGRGGEQFF.

The sample holds one count of this clonotype. The chain uses TRBV30 and TRBJ2-3; TRBD2 is a possible D gene (6 bases). V was pared by 0 bases and J by 5 bases, with 12 bases between. CDR1 is GTSNPN and CDR2 is SVGIG in the germline V gene (reference sequence). CDR3 length equals 14 residues. CDR3 in amino acids: CAWSVGGSLDTQYF. For the CDR3, the DNA is TGTGCCTGGAGTGTCGGGGGATCCTTAGATACGCAGTATTTT. The full variable domain, rest sourced from reference TRBV30 and TRBJ2-3, is SQTIHQWPATLVQPVGSPLSLECTVEGTSNPNLYWYRQAAGRGLQLLFYSVGIGQISSEVPQNLSASRPQDRQFILSSKKLLLSDSGFYLCAWSVGGSLDTQYFGPGTRLTVL.

V is TRBV12-5 and J is TRBJ2-5; D assignment may be TRBD1 or TRBD2 (6 bases each). Looked up from germline, CDR1 is LGHNT and CDR2 is FRNRAP. The CDR3 sequence is 18 residues long. Trimming removed 4 bases at V and 5 bases at J, with 26 bases between. The CDR3 DNA reads as TGTGCTAGTGGTTCCACCCAAGGGGGGCTAGCAGGGATGGAGACCCAGTACTTC. It encodes CASGSTQGGLAGMETQYF. Together with reference TRBV12-5 and TRBJ2-5, the CDR3 gives the full variable domain: DARVTQTPRHKVTEMGQEVTMRCQPILGHNTVFWYRQTMMQGLELLAYFRNRAPLDDSGMPKDRFSAEMPDATLATLKIQPSEPRDSAVYFCASGSTQGGLAGMETQYFGPGTRLLVL.

This clonotype was seen at least ten times. The V gene is TRBV29-1, the J gene TRBJ2-7; no clear D gene. The CDR3 has 13 amino acids. CDR1 is SQVTM, CDR2 ANQGSEA, per germline. V was trimmed by 5 bases and J by 3 bases, leaving 14 bases between them. The CDR3 nucleotides read TGCAGCGTTCGGTCCTCTTCTGACTACGAGCAGTACTTC. Translating it yields CSVRSSSDYEQYF.

This clonotype was observed a few times. The V and J genes are TRBV28 and TRBJ1-2, with 8 bases identical to TRBD1. From germline, CDR1 is MDHEN and CDR2 SYDVKM. V was clipped by 6 bases and J by 4 bases; unmatched bases: 4. The CDR3 extends over 13 amino acids. The DNA for the CDR3 is TGTGCCAGCAGAGCTGGGACAGGCTATGGCTACACCTTC. It encodes CASRAGTGYGYTF.

The chain uses TRBV20-1 and TRBJ2-1, with D possibly being TRBD2 (6 bases). Germline lookup yields CDR1 DFQATT and CDR2 SNEGSKA (reference sequence). The CDR3 sequence is 15 residues long. V lost 3 bases and J 0 bases, leaving 12 bases between the germline ends. The DNA of the CDR3 is TGCAGTGCTAGGGTAGCGGCAGGCTCCTACAATGAGCAGTTCTTC. This gives the protein CSARVAAGSYNEQFF.

This clonotype was detected a few times. The chain couples TRBV5-1 to TRBJ2-3, with 9 bases that match TRBD1. This CDR3 has 15 amino acids. V gave up 6 bases and J gave up 2 bases; unmatched junction bases: 7. Germline lookup yields CDR1 SGHRS and CDR2 YFSETQ. Here the CDR3 reads CASNLGTGNTDTQYF. DNA for the CDR3: TGCGCCAGCAACTTAGGGACAGGGAACACAGATACGCAGTATTTT. The entire variable domain, with the rest obtained from reference TRBV5-1 and TRBJ2-3, is as follows: KAGVTQTPRYLIKTRGQQVTLSCSPISGHRSVSWYQQTPGQGLQFLFEYFSETQRNKGNFPGRFSGRQFSNSRSEMNVSTLELGDSALYLCASNLGTGNTDTQYFGPGTRLTVL.

The chain employs TRBV20-1 and TRBJ2-3, with D uncertain. The ends were cut back, 1 base at V and 2 bases at J, with 10 bases in the middle. Germline CDR1 is DFQATT and CDR2 is SNEGSKA (reference sequence). This CDR3 region has 14 residues. The CDR3 reads CSARVPGVTDTQYF. The CDR3, as DNA: TGCAGTGCTAGAGTTCCTGGGGTCACAGATACGCAGTATTTT.

The rearrangement joins TRBV18 to TRBJ1-6; unclear D gene. This CDR3 region has 17 residues. Per the germline V gene, CDR1 is KGHSH and CDR2 is LQKENI. Trimming shortened V by 3 bases and J by 0 bases, and 12 bases separated the two germline ends. Here the CDR3 DNA reads TGTGCCAGCTCACCGATACTCAGTAGCTCCTATAATTCACCCCTCCACTTT. Translating it yields CASSPILSSSYNSPLHF.